This T cell receptor (beta chain) was documented in a study of cytomegalovirus exposure and HLA in healthy donors. Trimming pared 0 bases from V and 6 bases from J, leaving 10 bases between. Germline V gene data show CDR1 as LNHDA and CDR2 as SQIVND (reference sequence). The CDR3 totals 14 residues. TCRdb keeps only in-frame clones here, not all; method: immunoSEQ multiplex PCR. The sample shows roughly 140,000 clones, 90% to 95% of them seen only once. Study-wide findings and caveats: Reports showed the classifier diagnosing cytomegalovirus status with high specificity and sensitivity. A few chains tied to CMV proved CMV antigen-specific in vitro.

Notes on this clone: Antigen specificity is unknown.

The chain has TRBV19 and TRBJ2-3; weak D call: TRBD2 (6 bases). Sequences were obtained from PBMCs. The clonotype comes from a man aged 18 to 30 in good health and CMV-seronegative. CDR3 region: CASSIDSGTDTQYF. CDR3 bases: TGTGCCAGTAGTATAGATTCAGGGACTGATACGCAGTATTTT.